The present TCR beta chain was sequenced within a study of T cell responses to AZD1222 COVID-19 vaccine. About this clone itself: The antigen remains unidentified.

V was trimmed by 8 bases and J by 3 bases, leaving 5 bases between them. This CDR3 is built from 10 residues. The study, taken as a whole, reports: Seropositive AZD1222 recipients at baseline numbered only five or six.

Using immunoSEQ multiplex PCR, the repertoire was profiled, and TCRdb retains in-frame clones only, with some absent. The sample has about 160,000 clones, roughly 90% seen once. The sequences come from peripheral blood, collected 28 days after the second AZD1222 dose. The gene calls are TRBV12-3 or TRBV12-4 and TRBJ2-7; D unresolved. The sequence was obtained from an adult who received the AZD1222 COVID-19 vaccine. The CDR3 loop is CASGYYEQYF. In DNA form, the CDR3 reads TGTGCCAGCGGATACTACGAGCAGTACTTC.